A single sample is the source of the 17 T cell receptor beta chains below, sequenced in a study of T cells after yellow fever vaccination. TCRdb called the 5' RACE reads again in MiXCR, with one record for every CDR3 protein. The sample shows 300,000 to 400,000 distinct CDR3 sequences, 6.2% of them seen only once. Sequences were derived from PBMCs, sampled 5 days after the yellow fever booster vaccination. Receptor source: a man aged 30-40 years who received the YFV17D yellow fever vaccine.

In its sample, this clonotype was seen a few times. The chain is built from TRBV9 and TRBJ1-6, with unresolved D. The V gene lost 0 bases and the J gene lost 7 bases, with 14 bases spanning the gap. The length of the CDR3 is 16 residues. From germline, CDR1 is SGDLS and CDR2 YYNGEE. CDR3 bases: TGTGCCAGCAGCGTAGCTCCGACCAGAGGGAATTCACCCCTCCACTTT. Translated: CASSVAPTRGNSPLHF.

The chain recombines TRBV29-1 with TRBJ1-5, with TRBD1 identical over 7 bases. The CDR3 contains 13 residues. Germline CDR1 reads SQVTM; CDR2 reads ANQGSEA. With 7 bases clipped from V and 3 bases from J, the junction kept 6 bases outside the gene matches. The CDR3 is CSAQQGTNQPQHF. CDR3 bases: TGCAGCGCCCAACAGGGGACCAATCAGCCCCAGCATTTT. The whole variable domain, filled in from reference TRBV29-1 and TRBJ1-5, reads SAVISQKPSRDICQRGTSLTIQCQVDSQVTMMFWYRQQPGQSLTLIATANQGSEATYESGFVIDKFPISRPNLTFSTLTVSNMSPEDSSIYLCSAQQGTNQPQHFGDGTRLSIL.

For the CDR3, the DNA is TGTGCCAGCATCCCCGGGAGTGGTACCCCTGGCGAGCAGTACTTC. This codes for CASIPGSGTPGEQYF. J is TRBJ2-7 and V is TRBV6-1, with D maybe TRBD2 (6 bases). Germline V CDR1 and CDR2: MNHNS, SASEGT. V dropped 7 bases and J dropped 6 bases, with 22 bases sitting between them. The CDR3 spans 15 residues.

The rearrangement links TRBV27 to TRBJ2-7, with 12 bases lining up with TRBD2. The CDR3 consists of 18 residues. V shed 8 bases, J shed 5 bases, and the junction held 19 bases outside the gene matches. Germline CDR1 is MNHEY and CDR2 is SMNVEV (reference sequence). CDR3 residues: CASADGTSGRLGTDEQYF. In nucleotides, the CDR3 is TGTGCCAGCGCAGACGGCACTAGCGGGAGGCTAGGTACTGACGAGCAGTACTTC.

The CDR3 DNA reads as TGCGCCAGCACACTAGCGGGAGAAGCAGATACGCAGTATTTT. Protein product: CASTLAGEADTQYF. The chain combines TRBV5-1 with TRBJ2-3, with 11 nucleotides matching TRBD2. The CDR3 runs 14 residues. Germline V CDR1 and CDR2: SGHRS, YFSETQ. The ends lost 6 bases at V and 4 bases at J; junction bases unmatched: 4.

This rearrangement joins TRBV11-2 to TRBJ2-2; no firm D call. V lost 7 bases and J 7 bases, leaving 10 bases between the germline ends. The length of the CDR3 is 12 residues. Germline-derived CDR1 and CDR2 are SGHAT and FQNNGV. The CDR3 loop is CASTQPYGELFF. CDR3 in DNA: TGTGCCAGCACCCAGCCATACGGGGAGCTGTTTTTT.

This clonotype was found a few times. V and J are TRBV28 and TRBJ2-5; 7 bases map to TRBD2. The length of the CDR3 is 15 residues. Trimming took 1 base from V and 1 from J; bases not matched to a gene: 3. Germline values: CDR1 MDHEN, CDR2 SYDVKM. This CDR3 reads CASSLLGEGQETQYF. CDR3 nucleotide sequence: TGTGCCAGCAGTTTATTGGGGGAGGGCCAAGAGACCCAGTACTTC.

This clonotype was detected many times. The chain carries TRBV3-1 and TRBJ2-1; 10 bases map to TRBD2. V shed 4 bases and J 8 bases; nucleotides not matched to a gene: 5. CDR1 is LGHDT and CDR2 is YNNKEL in the germline V gene (reference sequence). The length of the CDR3 is 14 residues. The CDR3 nucleotides read TGTGCCAGCAGCCGATCTAGCGGGAGCGATGAGCAGTTCTTC. As protein: CASSRSSGSDEQFF.

This clonotype has more than one count but fewer than ten. The CDR3 region is CASSIVPSGTDNEQFF. For the CDR3, the DNA is TGTGCCAGTAGTATAGTTCCTAGCGGGACGGACAATGAGCAGTTCTTC. The chain has TRBV19 and TRBJ2-1, with 9 bases identical to TRBD2. The CDR3 is 16 residues long. V trimming: 1 base; J trimming: 5 bases; junction bases outside the gene matches: 6. Germline V gives CDR1 LNHDA, CDR2 SQIVND (reference sequence).

This clonotype came up a few times. The chain recombines TRBV6-1 with TRBJ2-1; D not certain. The CDR3 is made up of 14 amino acids. The V and J ends lost 7 bases and 0 bases respectively, with 10 bases between them. Germline-derived CDR1 and CDR2 are MNHNS and SASEGT. The CDR3 DNA reads TGTGCCAGCAAAGCGAGGAGCTCCTACAATGAGCAGTTCTTC. Its translation: CASKARSSYNEQFF.

The rearrangement uses TRBV20-1 and TRBJ1-3; D is undetermined. The germline V and J ends were trimmed by 5 bases and 2 bases, with 13 bases remaining between them. The CDR3 has 14 amino acids. In germline, CDR1 is DFQATT, CDR2 SNEGSKA (reference sequence). The CDR3 DNA reads TGCAGTGCTGACTCTCCGGACGCTGGAAACACCATATATTTT. This encodes CSADSPDAGNTIYF.

The sample holds many counts of this clonotype. The chain couples TRBV5-1 to TRBJ1-6; TRBD1 is a possible D gene (5 bases). V shed 3 bases and J shed 5 bases, with 9 bases lying between them. The CDR3 totals 14 residues. CDR1 is SGHRS, CDR2 YFSETQ, per germline. DNA of the CDR3: TGCGCCAGCAGCTCCGGGGCGGATAATTCACCCCTCCACTTT. This translates into CASSSGADNSPLHF.

This clonotype was picked up a small number of times. This chain uses TRBV24-1 with TRBJ2-5; D gene ambiguous. Germline CDR1 reads KGHDR; CDR2 reads SFDVKD. This CDR3 has 16 residues. Trimming left V 0 bases short and J 2 bases short, with 12 bases between. CDR3 sequence reads: CATSDLPTPPQETQYF. As DNA, the CDR3 is TGTGCCACCAGTGATTTGCCCACCCCCCCACAAGAGACCCAGTACTTC.

Ten or more counts support this clonotype. The rearrangement uses TRBV12-3 or TRBV12-4 and TRBJ2-1; TRBD1 is a possible D gene (7 bases). V was pared by 5 bases and J by 6 bases, with 14 bases between. This CDR3 spans 14 amino acids. The CDR3 DNA reads as TGTGCCAGCAGTGCTGCAGGGGGGCCCAATGAGCAGTTCTTC. Translation: CASSAAGGPNEQFF.

V usage is TRBV18 and J usage is TRBJ2-3; D gene unclear. V lost 3 bases and J 4 bases, leaving 11 bases between the germline ends. The CDR3 extends over 14 amino acids. Germline V gene sequence: CDR1 KGHSH, CDR2 LQKENI. The CDR3 spells CASSPFESADTQYF. The CDR3, as DNA: TGTGCCAGCTCACCTTTTGAGTCGGCAGATACGCAGTATTTT.

The rearrangement joins TRBV4-3 to TRBJ2-5, with D perhaps TRBD2 (5 bases). The CDR3 runs to 14 residues. The germline V and J ends were trimmed by 4 bases and 3 bases, with 12 bases remaining between them. CDR1 and CDR2 from the germline V gene are LGHNA and YSLEER. CDR3 in DNA: TGCGCCAGCAGCCGCAAGGACTCTGAAGAGACCCAGTACTTC. The encoded protein is CASSRKDSEETQYF.

In this sample, this clonotype turned up once. This rearrangement joins TRBV18 to TRBJ2-1; D remains unclear. With 2 bases removed from V and 10 bases from J, the gap between germline ends came to 9 bases. Per germline, CDR1 KGHSH and CDR2 LQKENI. CDR3 length: 12 residues. As DNA, the CDR3 is TGTGCCAGCTCACCAGGGGATCGAGAGCAGTTCTTC. Its translation is CASSPGDREQFF.